This T cell receptor beta chain was found in a study of T cell responses to AZD1222 COVID-19 vaccine. Trimming left V 6 bases short and J 1 base short, with 9 bases between. Germline CDR1 and CDR2: MNHNY and SVGAGI (reference sequence). CDR3 length: 13 amino acids. Repertoires were generated with immunoSEQ multiplex PCR, while TCRdb's copy carries only in-frame clones and drops some. Of some 120,000 clones in the sample, 70% to 90% were seen once. The TCR comes from an adult in good health. The chain carries TRBV6-6 and TRBJ1-1, with D possibly matching TRBD1 (6 bases). The input for sequencing was peripheral blood, taken on day 0 of AZD1222 vaccination. The CDR3 sequence is CASSTTGNTEAFF. In DNA, the CDR3 is TGTGCCAGCAGCACGACAGGGAACACTGAAGCTTTCTTT.